This T cell receptor beta chain appears in the sequencing data of a study of blood T cell repertoires in COVID-19. Germline V gene data show CDR1 as LGHDT and CDR2 as YNNKEL (reference sequence). The CDR3 covers 17 residues. V was pared by 4 bases and J by 3 bases, with 20 bases between. Sequenced by immunoSEQ multiplex PCR; TCRdb stores in-frame clones only, minus some. The table records 84,000 or so clones, around 82% of them present only once. The receptor was isolated from a woman older than 75 with acute or convalescent COVID-19. Source material: peripheral blood. The chain has TRBV3-1 (or the pseudogene TRBV3-2) and TRBJ2-3; weak D call: TRBD2 (6 bases). CDR3 bases: TGTGCCAGCAGCCTCAAGGAGGGTAGAAGTTGGACAGATACGCAGTATTTT. Protein: CASSLKEGRSWTDTQYF.